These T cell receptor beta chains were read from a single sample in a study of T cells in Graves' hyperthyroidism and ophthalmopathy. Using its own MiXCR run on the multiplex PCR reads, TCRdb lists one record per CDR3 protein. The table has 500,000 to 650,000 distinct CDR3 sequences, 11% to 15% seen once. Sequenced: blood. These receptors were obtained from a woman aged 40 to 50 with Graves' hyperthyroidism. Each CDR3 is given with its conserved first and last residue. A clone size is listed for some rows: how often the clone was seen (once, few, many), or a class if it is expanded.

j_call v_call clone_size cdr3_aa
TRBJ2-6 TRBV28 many CASSSSSAGAGANVLTF
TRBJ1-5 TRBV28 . CASSTPGTGYQPQHF
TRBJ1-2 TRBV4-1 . CASSQDSAQPIYGYTF
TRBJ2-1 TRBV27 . CGSRRTSSDNEQFF
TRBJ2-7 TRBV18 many CASSPYGTGGHEQYF
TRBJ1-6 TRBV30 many CAWSVSGGGSPLHF
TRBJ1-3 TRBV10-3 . CAISTGGADGNTIYF
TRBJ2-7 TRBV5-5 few CASSRGAGTNEQYF
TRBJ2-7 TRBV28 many CATAPGQGAYEQYF
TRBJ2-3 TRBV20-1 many CSALAGGPVDTQYF
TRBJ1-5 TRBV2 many CASSGEGRNQPQHF
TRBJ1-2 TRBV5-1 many CASSLTGTDYGYTF
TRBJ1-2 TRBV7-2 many CASSPFIVAAGYTF
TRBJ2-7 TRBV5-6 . CASSLAFIRDGSNEQYF
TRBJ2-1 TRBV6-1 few CASSEGFRGVWNEQFF
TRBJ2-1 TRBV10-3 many CAISESTSGYNEQFF
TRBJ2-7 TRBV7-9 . CASSPGLAGHERYF
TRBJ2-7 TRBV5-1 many CASSSTSLRTAWGDEQYF
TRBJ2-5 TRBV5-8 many CASSLHANVAGGEETQYF
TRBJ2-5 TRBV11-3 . CASSETGIWETQYF
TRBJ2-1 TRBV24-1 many CATTSPTGNNNEQFF
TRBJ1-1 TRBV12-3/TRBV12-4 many CASSLEGMGSMNTEAFF
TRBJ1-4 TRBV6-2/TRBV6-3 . CATLRALEEKLFF
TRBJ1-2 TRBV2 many CASRGTGGGSYYGYTF
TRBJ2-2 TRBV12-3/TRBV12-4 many CASSWGEMRTGELFF
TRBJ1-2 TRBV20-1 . CSAPKDRGGAYGYTF
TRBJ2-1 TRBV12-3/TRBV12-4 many CASSSYKTSGRGYNEQFF